The entry below describes one T cell receptor (beta chain). The junction and the germline gene differ at one end; a read error may be behind it. PCR amplification relied on 60 Vbeta primers (plus 13 Jbeta primers). Libraries were prepared by immunoSEQ multiplex PCR; TCRdb keeps only in-frame clonotypes and omits some of them. The data hold 200,000 to 250,000 clones, with under 85% observed a single time. This sample was taken from a study of cytomegalovirus exposure and HLA in healthy donors. Germline V gene lookup returns CDR1 SSHAT and CDR2 FNYEAQ (reference sequence). This CDR3 has 14 residues. The sequence came from a man in his fifties or sixties in good health and CMV-seronegative. The genes are TRBV7-7 and TRBJ2-3; maybe TRBD2 (5 bases). The specimen was PBMCs. CDR3 region: CASSLGVGGDTQYF. The CDR3, as DNA: TGTGCTAGCAGCTTAGGTGTTGGAGGAGATACGCAGTATTTT.